The subject of this entry is one TCR beta chain. As processed by the authors: Reference gene primer amplification gave estimated nucleated cell counts. Some clones are missing from TCRdb's copy, which holds only in-frame ones; the method was immunoSEQ multiplex PCR. That table furnishes V, J and clone size, whereas the DNA furnished D and trimming. This table has roughly 86,000 clones, roughly 75% appearing once. This sample was taken from a study of blood T cell repertoires in COVID-19. At the level of the study: COVID-19 samples collected from the United States, Italy and Spain covered acute and convalescent phases. Nucleic acid was either cDNA or gDNA, and it came from T cells, B-cell-depleted T cells, or PBMCs.

The CDR3 length is 15 residues. Germline CDR1 SGHRS, CDR2 YFSETQ. Between the trimmed V and J ends, which lost 4 bases and 0 bases, there was a span of 10 bases. This chain joins TRBV5-1 and TRBJ2-2; TRBD1 is a possible D gene (5 bases). Sequencing was done on a sample of peripheral blood. This receptor was identified in a man between 45 and 60 years old who had recovered from COVID-19. CDR3: CASSQGSTNTGELFF. The CDR3 DNA reads TGCGCCAGCAGCCAGGGTTCGACGAACACCGGGGAGCTGTTTTTT. Full variable domain (rest looked up from reference TRBV5-1 and TRBJ2-2): KAGVTQTPRYLIKTRGQQVTLSCSPISGHRSVSWYQQTPGQGLQFLFEYFSETQRNKGNFPGRFSGRQFSNSRSEMNVSTLELGDSALYLCASSQGSTNTGELFFGEGSRLTVL.